The present TCR beta chain was sequenced within a study of T-cell reconstitution after alpha-beta-depleted transplantation in children. Whole-study findings and limits: Surviving recipient T cells and thymic progenitors underlay high day-60 TCRbeta diversity in some patients. Alpha-beta T cells about two months after transplant reportedly derived from several hundred expanded graft clones. A year had passed since transplant, and T-cell counts and diversity by then came mostly from newly produced T cells.

Details on this clonotype: No antigen is known for it.

TCRbeta library construction was performed incorporating unique molecular identifiers. One entry per CDR3 protein, called by TCRdb with MiXCR from the PCR reads. The sample comprises around 500,000 distinct CDR3 sequences, about 23% of which are singletons, and 13% to 15% rests with the top ten. This CDR3 is 12 amino acids long. Germline values: CDR1 DFQATT, CDR2 SNEGSKA (reference sequence). Trimming stripped 3 bases from V and 4 bases from J, with 9 bases between. The origin of this receptor is a boy under two years old who had a stem cell transplant for acute myeloid leukemia, so the T cells may come from the graft donor. This sequence joins TRBV20-1 and TRBJ2-5; possibly TRBD2 for D (5 bases). The sample was PBMCs, mostly from graft donor cells, taken 360 days after TCRalphabeta/CD19-depleted stem cell transplant. CDR3 loop: CSASSGLETQYF. CDR3 in DNA: TGCAGTGCTAGTTCCGGACTAGAGACCCAGTACTTC.